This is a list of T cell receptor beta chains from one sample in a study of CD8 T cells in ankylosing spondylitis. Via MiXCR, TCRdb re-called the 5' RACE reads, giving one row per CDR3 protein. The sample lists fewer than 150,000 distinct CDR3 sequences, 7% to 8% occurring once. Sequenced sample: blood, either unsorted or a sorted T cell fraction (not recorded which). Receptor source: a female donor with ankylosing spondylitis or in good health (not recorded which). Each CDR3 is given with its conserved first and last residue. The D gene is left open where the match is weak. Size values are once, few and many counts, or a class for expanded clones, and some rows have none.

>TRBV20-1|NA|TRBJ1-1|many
CSARQQGFRGEAFF
TGCAGTGCTAGGCAACAGGGCTTCCGGGGTGAAGCTTTCTTT
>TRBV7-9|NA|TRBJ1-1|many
CASSFEGARVVEAFF
TGTGCCAGCAGCTTCGAGGGCGCCAGGGTAGTTGAAGCTTTCTTT
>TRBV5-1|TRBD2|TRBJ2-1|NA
CASSVIAGPYNEQFF
TGCGCCAGCAGCGTCATAGCGGGTCCCTACAATGAGCAGTTCTTC
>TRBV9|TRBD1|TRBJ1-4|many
CASSLHGTGDEKLFF
TGTGCCAGCAGCCTTCACGGGACAGGGGATGAAAAACTGTTTTTT
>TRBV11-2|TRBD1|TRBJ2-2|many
CASSHAGTGASGELFF
TGTGCCAGCAGCCATGCCGGGACAGGGGCCTCCGGGGAGCTGTTTTTT
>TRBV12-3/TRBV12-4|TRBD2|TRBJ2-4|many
CASSPGLGNIQYF
TGTGCCAGCAGTCCCGGACTAGGAAACATTCAGTACTTC
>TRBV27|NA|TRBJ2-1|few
CASSPPGQARNNEQFF
TGTGCCAGCAGTCCCCCGGGCCAGGCTCGGAACAATGAGCAGTTCTTC
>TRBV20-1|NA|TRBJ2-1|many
CSAGGEAYNEQFF
TGCAGTGCCGGGGGTGAGGCCTACAATGAGCAGTTCTTC
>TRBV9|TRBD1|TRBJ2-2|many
CASSRDRDTNTGELFF
TGTGCCAGCAGCCGGGACAGGGATACGAACACCGGGGAGCTGTTTTTT
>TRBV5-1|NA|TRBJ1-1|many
CASSLGGSLVTEAFF
TGCGCCAGCAGCTTGGGGGGCAGTCTAGTCACTGAAGCTTTCTTT
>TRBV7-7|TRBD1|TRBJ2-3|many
CASSPGQGADTQYF
TGTGCTAGCAGCCCAGGACAGGGGGCCGATACGCAGTATTTT
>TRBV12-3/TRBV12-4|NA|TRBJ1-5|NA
CASSLAPVGLSNQPQHF
TGTGCCAGCAGTTTAGCGCCAGTAGGTTTAAGCAATCAGCCCCAGCATTTT
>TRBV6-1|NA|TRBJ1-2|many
CASSRVGNYGYTF
TGTGCCAGCAGCCGGGTAGGGAACTATGGCTACACCTTC
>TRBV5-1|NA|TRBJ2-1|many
CASSLTEESSYNEQFF
TGCGCCAGCAGCTTGACGGAAGAGAGCTCCTACAATGAGCAGTTCTTC
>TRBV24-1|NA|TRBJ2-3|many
CATSGYQTDTQYF
TGTGCCACCAGTGGCTATCAGACAGATACGCAGTATTTT
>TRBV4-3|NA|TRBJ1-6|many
CASSQELVSPLHF
TGCGCCAGCAGCCAAGAGTTAGTCTCACCCCTCCACTTT
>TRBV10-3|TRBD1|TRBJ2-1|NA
CAISWDRTNEQFF
TGTGCCATCAGTTGGGACAGGACCAATGAGCAGTTCTTC
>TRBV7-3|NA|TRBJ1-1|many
CASSPAGNTEAFF
TGTGCCAGCAGCCCCGCGGGGAACACTGAAGCTTTCTTT
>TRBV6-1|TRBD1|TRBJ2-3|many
CASSVTGTGGTDTQYF
TGTGCCAGCAGTGTGACCGGGACAGGGGGGACAGATACGCAGTATTTT
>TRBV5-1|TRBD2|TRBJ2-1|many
CASSVPGLAGPGYNEQFF
TGCGCCAGCAGCGTTCCGGGACTAGCGGGCCCAGGGTACAATGAGCAGTTCTTC
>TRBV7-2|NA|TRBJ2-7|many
CASSGRASYEQYF
TGTGCCAGCAGCGGCAGGGCGTCCTACGAGCAGTACTTC
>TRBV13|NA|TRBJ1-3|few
CASSQPGSGSSGNTIYF
TGTGCCAGCAGCCAGCCGGGGTCGGGGAGCTCTGGAAACACCATATATTTT
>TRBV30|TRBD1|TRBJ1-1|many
CAWSVKGTGLNTEAFF
TGTGCCTGGAGTGTAAAGGGGACAGGGCTGAACACTGAAGCTTTCTTT
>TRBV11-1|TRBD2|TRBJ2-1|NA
CASSPRGGQVSPSKYNEQFF
TGTGCCAGCAGCCCCCGGGGGGGGCAGGTCTCACCCTCGAAATACAATGAGCAGTTCTTC
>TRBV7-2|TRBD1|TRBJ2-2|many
CASSETGTGVITGELFF
TGTGCCAGCAGCGAAACCGGGACAGGGGTCATCACCGGGGAGCTGTTTTTT
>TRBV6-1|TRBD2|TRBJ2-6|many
CASSPRVAGGPGANVLTF
TGTGCCAGCAGTCCCCGGGTAGCGGGGGGGCCTGGGGCCAACGTCCTGACTTTC
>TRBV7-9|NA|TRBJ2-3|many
CASSPRTESTDTQYF
TGTGCCAGCAGCCCGCGGACGGAAAGCACAGATACGCAGTATTTT
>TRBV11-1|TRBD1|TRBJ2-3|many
CASSFTGGRDTQYF
TGTGCCAGCAGCTTCACAGGGGGCCGGGATACGCAGTATTTT
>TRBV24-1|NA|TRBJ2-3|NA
CATSDFSDTQYF
TGTGCCACCAGTGATTTCAGTGATACGCAGTATTTT
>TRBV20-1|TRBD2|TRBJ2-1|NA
CSARAGGGGGYNEQFF
TGCAGTGCTAGAGCGGGGGGGGGCGGGGGTTACAATGAGCAGTTCTTC
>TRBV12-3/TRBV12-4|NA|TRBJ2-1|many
CASSPQIRNNEQFF
TGTGCCAGCAGTCCACAAATCAGGAACAATGAGCAGTTCTTC
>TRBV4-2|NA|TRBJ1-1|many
CASSQGSVAQDTEAFF
TGTGCCAGCAGCCAAGGAAGCGTGGCACAGGACACTGAAGCTTTCTTT
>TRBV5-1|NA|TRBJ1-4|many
CASSLAEPGEEEKLFF
TGCGCCAGCAGCTTGGCTGAACCCGGGGAGGAGGAAAAACTGTTTTTT
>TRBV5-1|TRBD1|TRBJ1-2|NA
CASSLNGQGGGYTF
TGCGCCAGCAGCTTAAATGGACAGGGCGGTGGCTACACCTTC
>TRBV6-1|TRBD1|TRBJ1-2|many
CASSLLGQGSSGYTF
TGTGCCAGCAGTCTCCTGGGACAGGGAAGCTCTGGCTACACCTTC
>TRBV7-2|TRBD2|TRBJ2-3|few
CASSLAGHGDTQYF
TGTGCCAGCAGCCTAGCGGGGCATGGAGATACGCAGTATTTT
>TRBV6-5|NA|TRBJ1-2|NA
CASSYSPGSYGYTF
TGTGCCAGCAGTTACTCCCCAGGTTCCTATGGCTACACCTTC
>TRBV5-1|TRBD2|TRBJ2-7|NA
CASSLRTSGGQYEQYF
TGCGCCAGCAGCTTGCGGACTAGCGGGGGACAGTACGAGCAGTACTTC
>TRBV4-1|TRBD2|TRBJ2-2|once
CASSLRLAGVGELFF
TGCGCCAGCAGCCTTCGACTAGCGGGGGTCGGGGAGCTGTTTTTT
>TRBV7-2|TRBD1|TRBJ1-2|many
CASRRPGQGIIGYTF
TGTGCCAGCAGGCGACCGGGACAGGGAATAATCGGCTACACCTTC
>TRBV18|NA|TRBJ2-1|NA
CASSDLGDSYNEQFF
TGTGCCAGCTCCGACCTAGGGGACTCCTACAATGAGCAGTTCTTC
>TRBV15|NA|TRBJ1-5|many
CATSRGKGRQPQHF
TGTGCCACCAGCAGAGGTAAAGGTCGTCAGCCCCAGCATTTT
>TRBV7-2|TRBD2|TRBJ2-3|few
CASSFAVGGRGTDTQYF
TGTGCCAGCAGCTTCGCCGTGGGCGGGAGGGGGACAGATACGCAGTATTTT
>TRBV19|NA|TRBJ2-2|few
CASSTSFTGELFF
TGTGCCAGTAGTACTAGCTTCACCGGGGAGCTGTTTTTT
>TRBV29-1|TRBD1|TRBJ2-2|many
CSVRQGAYTGELFF
TGCAGCGTTCGACAGGGGGCTTATACCGGGGAGCTGTTTTTT
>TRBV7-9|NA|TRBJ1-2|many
CASSFDSSSVGYTF
TGTGCCAGCAGCTTCGATTCTTCGTCGGTTGGCTACACCTTC
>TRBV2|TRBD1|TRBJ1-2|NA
CASSVSLDRGSTNYGYTF
TGTGCCAGCAGTGTCTCCCTGGACAGGGGCTCCACTAACTATGGCTACACCTTC
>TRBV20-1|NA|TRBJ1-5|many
CSARDILGNQPQHF
TGCAGTGCAAGGGACATCCTAGGGAATCAGCCCCAGCATTTT
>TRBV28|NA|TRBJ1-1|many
CASSVDSRRAFF
TGTGCCAGCAGTGTCGACAGTCGTAGAGCTTTCTTT
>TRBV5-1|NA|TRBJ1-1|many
CASSLEEVSAEAFF
TGCGCCAGCAGCTTGGAGGAGGTCAGCGCTGAAGCTTTCTTT
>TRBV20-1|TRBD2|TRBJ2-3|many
CSAPSGGATDTQYF
TGCAGTGCTCCTAGCGGGGGGGCTACAGATACGCAGTATTTT
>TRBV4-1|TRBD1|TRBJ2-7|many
CASSPRDREGYEQYF
TGCGCCAGCAGCCCCCGAGACAGGGAAGGGTACGAGCAGTACTTC
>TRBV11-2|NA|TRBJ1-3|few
CASSLDSVRGSRNTIYF
TGTGCCAGCAGCTTAGATAGCGTCAGGGGCTCTCGAAACACCATATATTTT